These 20 T cell receptor beta chains share one sample of origin, sequenced in a study of T cells after yellow fever vaccination. Each CDR3 protein gets one entry after TCRdb re-called the 5' RACE reads with MiXCR. Among approximately 260,000 distinct CDR3 sequences listed, around 4.9% were seen once. Here the sequenced sample was CD4+ T cells sorted from PBMCs, taken on the day of the yellow fever booster vaccination. The receptors were gathered from a man between 18 and 29 years old who received the YFV17D yellow fever vaccine.

This clonotype was detected a few times. This chain joins TRBV12-3 or TRBV12-4 and TRBJ2-7; 7 positions agree with TRBD2. CDR3 length: 13 residues. After removal of 1 base from V and 5 bases from J, the junction contained 2 bases not matched to a gene. In DNA, the CDR3 is TGTGCCAGCAGTTTAGGCGCGGGGGACGAGCAGTACTTC. This gives the protein CASSLGAGDEQYF.

This clonotype was recorded at least ten times. The chain couples TRBV5-1 to TRBJ1-3; no definite D call. The length of the CDR3 is 15 residues. Trimming removed 0 bases at V and 0 bases at J, with 7 bases between. The germline V gene encodes CDR1 SGHRS and CDR2 YFSETQ. This CDR3 is CASSLGSYSGNTIYF. CDR3 nucleotides: TGCGCCAGCAGCTTGGGCAGCTACTCTGGAAACACCATATATTTT.

V and J are TRBV18 and TRBJ2-5, with TRBD1 as a possible D gene (6 bases). This CDR3 region has 13 residues. V was clipped by 6 bases and J by 0 bases, with 8 bases between them. Germline CDR1 and CDR2: KGHSH and LQKENI. This CDR3 is CASSGQNQETQYF. CDR3 DNA sequence: TGTGCCAGCTCCGGACAGAACCAAGAGACCCAGTACTTC.

This clonotype was detected a few times. The V gene is TRBV20-1, the J gene TRBJ1-5; D not certain. The CDR3 spans 14 residues. In germline, CDR1 is DFQATT, CDR2 SNEGSKA (reference sequence). V gave up 2 bases and J gave up 1 base, with 9 bases separating them. The CDR3 loop is CSARSGESNQPQHF. CDR3 coding DNA: TGCAGTGCTAGAAGTGGGGAGAGCAATCAGCCCCAGCATTTT.

The gene calls are TRBV7-2 and TRBJ2-4; 7 nucleotides match TRBD1. The CDR3 extends over 12 amino acids. Trimming at V came to 4 bases and at J to 6 bases, leaving 0 bases not matched to a gene. CDR1 is SGHTA, CDR2 FQGNSA, per germline. This chain's CDR3 is CASSSGGNIQYF. The CDR3 nucleotides read TGTGCCAGCAGCTCAGGGGGAAACATTCAGTACTTC.

The rearrangement uses TRBV7-9 and TRBJ1-1, with 8 bases that match TRBD1. From germline, CDR1 is SEHNR and CDR2 FQNEAQ (reference sequence). Trimming removed 2 bases from V and 4 bases from J; junction bases left unmatched: 9. This CDR3 region has 16 residues. CDR3 nucleotides: TGTGCCAGCAGCTTAAGCCCTCGGACAGGGAGCACTGAAGCTTTCTTT. The encoded protein is CASSLSPRTGSTEAFF.

This clonotype was detected many times. The chain combines TRBV6-2 or TRBV6-3 with TRBJ1-5; 8 bases are a match to TRBD1. Unmatched junction bases numbered 9, after V lost 5 bases and J lost 3 bases. Germline V CDR1 and CDR2: MNHEY, SVGEGT. The CDR3 totals 16 residues. The CDR3 bases are TGTGCCAGCAGTAAGCAGGGGGCGGGAAACAATCAGCCCCAGCATTTT. This codes for CASSKQGAGNNQPQHF.

This clonotype was detected a few times. The chain employs TRBV4-2 and TRBJ1-3, with D tentatively TRBD1 (5 bases). V lost 1 base, J lost 0 bases, and 13 bases lay in between. Germline lookup yields CDR1 LGHNA and CDR2 YNFKEQ. The CDR3 is 17 residues long. The CDR3 DNA reads as TGTGCCAGCAGCCAAGTATCAGGCGGGGGCTCTGGAAACACCATATATTTT. Its protein product is CASSQVSGGGSGNTIYF.

This clonotype was detected a few times. CDR3: CASSQRDNSQPQHF. The CDR3 region has the DNA TGTGCCAGCAGCCAGAGGGACAATTCTCAGCCCCAGCATTTT. The chain employs TRBV12-3 or TRBV12-4 and TRBJ1-5; TRBD1 is a possible D gene (6 bases). The CDR3 totals 14 residues. V gave up 6 bases and J gave up 6 bases, with 15 bases separating them.

This clonotype was counted ten times or more. The chain uses TRBV5-6 and TRBJ2-5; maybe TRBD2 (5 bases). Germline V gene sequence: CDR1 SGHDT, CDR2 YYEEEE. Deletions cut 3 bases from V and 5 bases from J, with 14 bases between. The CDR3 has 14 amino acids. CDR3 protein: CASSSEALEETQYF. The DNA of the CDR3 is TGTGCCAGCAGCTCCGAGGCACTAGAGGAGACCCAGTACTTC.

J is TRBJ2-2 and V is TRBV7-3, with a tentative D call TRBD1 (5 bases). The CDR3 loop spans 14 amino acids. Trimming pared 4 bases from V and 1 base from J, leaving 7 bases between. CDR1 SGHTA and CDR2 FQGTGA come from the germline V gene. The CDR3 sequence: CASSYRWNTGELFF. Here the CDR3 DNA reads TGTGCCAGCAGCTACAGGTGGAACACCGGGGAGCTGTTTTTT.

This clonotype was detected many times. The chain is built from TRBV5-1 and TRBJ1-1; possible D gene TRBD1, 5 bases. Germline V gene lookup returns CDR1 SGHRS and CDR2 YFSETQ. The CDR3 runs 14 residues. Deletions cut 4 bases from V and 3 bases from J, with 13 bases between. The chain's CDR3 is CASSLQLGDTEAFF. The CDR3 coding sequence is TGCGCCAGCAGCCTCCAGTTGGGGGACACTGAAGCTTTCTTT.

V usage is TRBV7-9 and J usage is TRBJ1-1; the D is unclear. CDR1 is SEHNR and CDR2 is FQNEAQ in the germline V gene (reference sequence). Trimming took 4 bases from V and 1 from J, leaving 7 bases between them. This CDR3 is built from 13 residues. The CDR3 DNA reads TGTGCCAGCAGCTATCAGCAGAACACTGAAGCTTTCTTT. This codes for CASSYQQNTEAFF.

This chain connects TRBV19 to TRBJ2-2; 8 nucleotides align to TRBD1. Unmatched junction bases numbered 3, after V lost 6 bases and J lost 0 bases. Germline V CDR1 and CDR2: LNHDA, SQIVND (reference sequence). This CDR3 contains 15 residues. In nucleotides, the CDR3 is TGTGCCAGTAGGACGGGACAGGCGAACACCGGGGAGCTGTTTTTT. Protein: CASRTGQANTGELFF.

There are many counts of this clonotype. This chain connects TRBV7-2 to TRBJ2-2, with 7 bases lining up with TRBD2. Germline loops: CDR1 SGHTA, CDR2 FQGNSA. There are 16 residues in the CDR3. V lost 2 bases and J lost 6; bases outside the gene matches: 9. The CDR3 bases are TGTGCCAGCAGCTTATGGACTCGGGGGGTCCCCGGGGAGCTGTTTTTT. Its protein product is CASSLWTRGVPGELFF.

The genes are TRBV6-2 or TRBV6-3 and TRBJ2-7; the match to TRBD2 covers 7 bases. This CDR3 has 13 amino acids. Germline CDR1 MNHEY, CDR2 SVGEGT. With 8 bases clipped from V and 2 bases from J, the junction kept 6 bases outside the gene matches. The CDR3 DNA is TGTGCCAGCCAATACGCGGGGGCCTACGAGCAGTACGTC. Translated: CASQYAGAYEQYV.

The chain has TRBV7-3 and TRBJ2-1; no clear D. The CDR3 is 14 amino acids. V lost 5 bases to trimming and J lost 10 bases, with 18 bases between them. Germline lookup yields CDR1 SGHTA and CDR2 FQGTGA. CDR3 residues: CASSPYHRHREQFF. The CDR3 region has the DNA TGTGCCAGCAGCCCATACCACCGGCATCGGGAGCAGTTCTTC.

CDR3: CAGGQWVETQYF. The CDR3 nucleotides are TGTGCCGGGGGGCAATGGGTGGAGACCCAGTACTTC. The genes are TRBV2 and TRBJ2-5; D may be TRBD1 or TRBD2 (6 bases each). Germline loops: CDR1 SNHLY, CDR2 FYNNEI. The length of the CDR3 is 12 residues. V lost 11 bases to trimming and J lost 5 bases, with 15 bases between them.

As concerns this clonotype: A much larger clone sits a single nucleotide away, making a read error possible. The gene calls are TRBV20-1 and TRBJ2-1; TRBD1 might be the D (6 bases). The ends were cut back, 3 bases at V and 7 bases at J, with 16 bases in the middle. Germline V gene sequence: CDR1 DFQATT, CDR2 SNEGSKA (reference sequence). This CDR3 region has 14 residues. CDR3 residues: CSASNSGTTNEQFF. CDR3 sequence (DNA): TGCAGTGCTAGCAATTCCGGGACAACGAATGAGCAGTTCTTC.

This clonotype was seen many times. The rearrangement uses TRBV7-9 and TRBJ1-6; D unclear. This CDR3 comprises 14 residues. Trimming removed 1 base at V and 4 bases at J, with 5 bases between. Per the germline V gene, CDR1 is SEHNR and CDR2 is FQNEAQ (reference sequence). The CDR3 DNA sequence: TGTGCCAGCAGCTTAGAACAGTATAATTCACCCCTCCACTTT. Translated, it gives CASSLEQYNSPLHF.